This T cell receptor (beta chain) was profiled in a study of cytomegalovirus exposure and HLA in healthy donors. Germline-derived CDR1 and CDR2 are SGDLS and YYNGEE. This CDR3 contains 14 residues. With V trimmed by 3 bases and J by 4 bases, 4 bases remained unmatched. Whole-study findings and limits: Owing to their indistinguishability, certain V segments, notably TRBV6-2 and TRBV6-3, were excluded. What a later analysis showed was that several of the most significant clusters appeared linked to common viral pathogens. Later, TCR association rates were found to vary by HLA locus, highest for DRB1 and lowest for HLA-C.

Both 60 Vbeta primers and 13 Jbeta primers went into the PCR. TCRdb's copy holds only in-frame clones and misses some; the assay was immunoSEQ multiplex PCR. The top ten clones hold about 14% of a sample with approximately 220,000 clones, 65% to 80% of them seen once. Of note for this clone: Its matching antigen is unknown.

The chain combines TRBV9 with TRBJ2-3, with 8 bases identical to TRBD1. The sequence was obtained from a man in his forties in good health and CMV-seronegative. The specimen was PBMCs. The CDR3 reads CASSAGQGPDTQYF. CDR3 DNA: TGTGCCAGCAGCGCTGGACAGGGACCAGATACGCAGTATTTT.